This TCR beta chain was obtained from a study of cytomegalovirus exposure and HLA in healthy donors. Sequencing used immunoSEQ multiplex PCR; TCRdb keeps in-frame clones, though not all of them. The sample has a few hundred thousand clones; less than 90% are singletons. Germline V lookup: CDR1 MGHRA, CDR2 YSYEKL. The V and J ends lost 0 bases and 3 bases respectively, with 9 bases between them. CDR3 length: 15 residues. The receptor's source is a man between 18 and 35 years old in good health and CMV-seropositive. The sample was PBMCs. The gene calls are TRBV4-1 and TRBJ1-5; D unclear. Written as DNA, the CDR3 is TGCGCCAGCAGCCAAGATGAGGGTGTCAATCAGCCCCAGCATTTT. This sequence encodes CASSQDEGVNQPQHF.